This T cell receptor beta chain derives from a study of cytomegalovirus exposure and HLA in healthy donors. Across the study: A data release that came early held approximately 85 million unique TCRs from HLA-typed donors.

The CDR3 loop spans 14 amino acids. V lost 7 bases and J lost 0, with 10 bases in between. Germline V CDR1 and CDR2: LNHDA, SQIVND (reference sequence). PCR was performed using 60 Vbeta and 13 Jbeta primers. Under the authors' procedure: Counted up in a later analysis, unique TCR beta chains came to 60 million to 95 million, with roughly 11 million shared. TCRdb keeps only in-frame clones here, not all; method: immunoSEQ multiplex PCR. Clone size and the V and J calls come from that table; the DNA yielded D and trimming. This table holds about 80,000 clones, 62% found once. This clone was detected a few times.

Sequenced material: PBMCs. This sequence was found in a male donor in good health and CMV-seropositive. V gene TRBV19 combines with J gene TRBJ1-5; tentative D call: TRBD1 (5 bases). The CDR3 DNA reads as TGTGCCAGTAACGACAGACTTAGCAATCAGCCCCAGCATTTT. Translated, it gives CASNDRLSNQPQHF.